These 5 T cell receptor beta chains were sequenced from one sample in a study of blood T cell repertoires in COVID-19. The repertoire was sequenced with immunoSEQ multiplex PCR; TCRdb's copy has only in-frame clones and lacks some. The data contain about 170,000 clones, about nine tenths of them singletons. The sample consisted of PBMCs or T cells enriched from blood (not recorded which). These receptors originate from a woman aged 18-35 years who had recovered from COVID-19.

This chain connects TRBV5-6 to TRBJ2-7, with TRBD1 identical over 12 bases. This CDR3 region has 16 residues. Germline-derived CDR1 and CDR2 are SGHDT and YYEEEE. The V gene end was trimmed by 4 bases and the J gene end by 6 bases; junction bases not matched to a gene: 11. The CDR3 region has the DNA TGTGCCAGCAGCCGTCCCGGGACAGGGGGCAGTGGCGAGCAGTACTTC. Residues: CASSRPGTGGSGEQYF.

V usage is TRBV10-1 and J usage is TRBJ2-1; the D gene is possibly TRBD2 (5 bases). The V end was cut by 0 bases, the J end by 3 bases, with 6 bases between. Germline V gene data show CDR1 as WNHNN and CDR2 as SYGVQD (reference sequence). CDR3 length equals 14 residues. The DNA of the CDR3 is TGCGCCAGCAGTGAGTCGAGGGTCTACAATGAGCAGTTCTTC. Protein product: CASSESRVYNEQFF.

The chain joins TRBV5-1 to TRBJ2-1; 11 nucleotides match TRBD2. Trimming cost V 4 bases and J 4 bases; bases outside gene matches: 4. The V gene's germline CDR1 is SGHRS and CDR2 YFSETQ. The CDR3 sequence is 15 residues long. CDR3 in DNA: TGCGCCAGCAGCATGGGACTAGCGGCTTACAATGAGCAGTTCTTC. Encoded protein: CASSMGLAAYNEQFF.

The chain links TRBV30 to TRBJ1-1; no firm D call. This CDR3 spans 13 amino acids. Germline V CDR1 and CDR2: GTSNPN, SVGIG (reference sequence). Trimming cost V 4 bases and J 0 bases, with 9 bases left between them. The CDR3 loop is CAWTRKMNTEAFF. The CDR3 nucleotides are TGTGCCTGGACGCGTAAAATGAACACTGAAGCTTTCTTT.

This clone was seen a single time. The chain recombines TRBV5-1 with TRBJ2-5, with D possibly matching TRBD1 (5 bases). The V gene's germline CDR1 is SGHRS and CDR2 YFSETQ. The CDR3 is 14 residues long. The V gene lost 0 bases and the J gene lost 5 bases, with 11 bases spanning the gap. The CDR3 sequence: CASSLGGGKETQYF. In DNA form, the CDR3 reads TGCGCCAGCAGCTTGGGGGGCGGAAAGGAGACCCAGTACTTC.